This T cell receptor beta chain comes out of a study of blood T cell repertoires in COVID-19. On the study more broadly: Material from acute and convalescent COVID-19 was sourced from the United States, Italy and Spain. T cells, B-cell-depleted T cells, or PBMCs provided the cDNA or gDNA that served as material.

Per the study methods: Amplifying reference gene primers gave estimates of nucleated cell counts. The method was immunoSEQ multiplex PCR; TCRdb's version includes in-frame clones alone and lacks a portion of them. The DNA was the basis for D and trimming; V, J and clone size are from that table. The sample has around 230,000 clones; approximately 80% are singletons. Per germline, CDR1 MGHRA and CDR2 YSYEKL. V gave up 5 bases and J gave up 7 bases; unmatched junction bases: 9. The CDR3 runs to 15 residues. This TCR was recovered from a man between 35 and 55 years old with acute or convalescent COVID-19. This rearrangement joins TRBV4-1 to TRBJ2-1; TRBD2 matches 9 bases. Sample: peripheral blood. The CDR3 sequence: CASSAPGLAWNEQFF. DNA for the CDR3: TGCGCCAGCAGCGCACCGGGACTAGCATGGAATGAGCAGTTCTTC.